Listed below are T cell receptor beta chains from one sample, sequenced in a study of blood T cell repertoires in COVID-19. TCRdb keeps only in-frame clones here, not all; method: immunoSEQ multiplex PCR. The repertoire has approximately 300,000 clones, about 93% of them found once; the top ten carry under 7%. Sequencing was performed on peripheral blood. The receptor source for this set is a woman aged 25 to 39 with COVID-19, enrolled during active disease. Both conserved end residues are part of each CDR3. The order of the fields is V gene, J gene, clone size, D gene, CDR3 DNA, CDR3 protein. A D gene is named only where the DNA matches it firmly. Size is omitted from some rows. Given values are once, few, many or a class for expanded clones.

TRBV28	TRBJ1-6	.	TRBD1	TGTGCCAGCACCCCCCGGGACAGGGATAATTCACCCCTCCACTTT	CASTPRDRDNSPLHF
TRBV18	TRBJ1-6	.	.	TGTGCCAGCTCACGAGAGCCTGAGAATTCACCCCTCCACTTT	CASSREPENSPLHF
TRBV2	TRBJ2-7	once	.	TGTGCCAGCAGTGGGCTAGTCAACTACGAGCAGTACTTC	CASSGLVNYEQYF
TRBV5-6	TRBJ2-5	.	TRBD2	TGTGCCAGCAGGCGGCGCGGGGGACGAGAGACCCAGTACTTC	CASRRRGGRETQYF
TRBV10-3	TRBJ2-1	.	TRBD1	TGTGCCATCAGTGACCCGGGACAGATAATATACAATGAGCAGTTCTTC	CAISDPGQIIYNEQFF
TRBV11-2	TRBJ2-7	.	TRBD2	TGTGCCAGCAGCTCCTTAGCGGGAGGGCATTACGAGCAGTACTTC	CASSSLAGGHYEQYF
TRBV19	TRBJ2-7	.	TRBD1	TGTGCCAGTAGTCCCTACTATCTCGGACAGGGGAGCTCCTACGAGCAGTACTTC	CASSPYYLGQGSSYEQYF
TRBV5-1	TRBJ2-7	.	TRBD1	TGCGCCAGCAGCTCCGGGACAGGGGGCGAGGTGTACTTC	CASSSGTGGEVYF
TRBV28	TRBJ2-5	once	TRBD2	TGTGCCAGCAGTTTAAGGATGGTTAGCGGGAGAAGAAAGACCCAGTACTTC	CASSLRMVSGRRKTQYF
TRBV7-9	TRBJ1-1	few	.	TGTGCCAGCAGCTTAGAAGCGAACACTGAAGCTTTCTTT	CASSLEANTEAFF
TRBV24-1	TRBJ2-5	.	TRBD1	TGTGCCACCAGTGATTCTCAGGGGGCCTTTTGGGAGACCCAGTACTTC	CATSDSQGAFWETQYF
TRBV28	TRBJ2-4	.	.	TGTGCCAGCAGTACCGGGACAAAGGGGCACATTCAGTACTTC	CASSTGTKGHIQYF
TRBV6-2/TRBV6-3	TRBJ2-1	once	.	TGTGCCAGCAGTTACATCAGTGAGCAGTTCTTC	CASSYISEQFF
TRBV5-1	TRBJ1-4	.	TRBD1	TGCGCCAGCAGCCCACGACAGGGGGCCGGTGAAAAACTGTTTTTT	CASSPRQGAGEKLFF
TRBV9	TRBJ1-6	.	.	TGTGCCAGCAGCGTAGCAGGCTCCTATAATTCACCCCTCCACTTT	CASSVAGSYNSPLHF
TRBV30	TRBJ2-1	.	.	TGTGCCTGGAGTGTACTGTCCTACAATGAGCAGTTCTTC	CAWSVLSYNEQFF
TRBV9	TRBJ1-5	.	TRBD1	TGTGCCAGCAGCGCAGTGACAGGGAATCAGCCCCAGCATTTT	CASSAVTGNQPQHF
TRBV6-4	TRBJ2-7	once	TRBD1	TGTGCCAGCAGGGATCGACAGGGGAGATTATACGAGCAGTACTTC	CASRDRQGRLYEQYF
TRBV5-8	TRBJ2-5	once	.	TGTGCCAGCAGCTTGGCGACGGCGGGAGAGACCCAGTACTTC	CASSLATAGETQYF
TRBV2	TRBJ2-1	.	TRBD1	TGTGCCAGCAGTGGGACAGGGGGTTCCTACAATGAGCAGTTCTTC	CASSGTGGSYNEQFF
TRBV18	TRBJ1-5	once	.	TGTGCCAGCTCAGGACAGAATAATCAGCCCCAGCATTTT	CASSGQNNQPQHF
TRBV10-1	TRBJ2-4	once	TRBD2	TGCGCCAGCAGTGAGTCCTTAGCGGGAGCAAGCATTCAGTACTTC	CASSESLAGASIQYF